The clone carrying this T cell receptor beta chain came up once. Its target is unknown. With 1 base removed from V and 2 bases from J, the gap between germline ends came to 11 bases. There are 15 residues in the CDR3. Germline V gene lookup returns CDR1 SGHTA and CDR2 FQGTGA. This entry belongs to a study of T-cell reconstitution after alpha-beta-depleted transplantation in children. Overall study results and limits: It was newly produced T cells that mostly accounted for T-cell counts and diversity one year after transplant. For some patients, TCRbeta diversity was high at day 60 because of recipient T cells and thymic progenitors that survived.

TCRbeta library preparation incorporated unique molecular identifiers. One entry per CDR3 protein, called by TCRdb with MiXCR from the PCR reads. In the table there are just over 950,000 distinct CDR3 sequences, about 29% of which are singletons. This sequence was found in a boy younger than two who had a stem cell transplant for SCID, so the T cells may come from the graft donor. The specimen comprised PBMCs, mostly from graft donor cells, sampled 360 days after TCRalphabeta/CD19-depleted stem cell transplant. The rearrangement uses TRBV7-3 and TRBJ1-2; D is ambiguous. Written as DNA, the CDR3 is TGTGCCAGCAGCTTAATTCCGGGCAGCAACTATGGCTACACCTTC. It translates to CASSLIPGSNYGYTF.